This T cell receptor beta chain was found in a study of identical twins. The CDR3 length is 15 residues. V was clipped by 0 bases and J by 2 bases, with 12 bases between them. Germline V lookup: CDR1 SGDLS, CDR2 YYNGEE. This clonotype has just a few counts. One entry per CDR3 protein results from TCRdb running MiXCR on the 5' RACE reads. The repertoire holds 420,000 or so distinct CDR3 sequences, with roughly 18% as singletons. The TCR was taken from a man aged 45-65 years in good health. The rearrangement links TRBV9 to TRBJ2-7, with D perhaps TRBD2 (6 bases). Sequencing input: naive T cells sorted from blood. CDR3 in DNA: TGTGCCAGCAGCGTAGCGGCGGGGTCACCCTACGAGCAGTACTTC. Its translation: CASSVAAGSPYEQYF.